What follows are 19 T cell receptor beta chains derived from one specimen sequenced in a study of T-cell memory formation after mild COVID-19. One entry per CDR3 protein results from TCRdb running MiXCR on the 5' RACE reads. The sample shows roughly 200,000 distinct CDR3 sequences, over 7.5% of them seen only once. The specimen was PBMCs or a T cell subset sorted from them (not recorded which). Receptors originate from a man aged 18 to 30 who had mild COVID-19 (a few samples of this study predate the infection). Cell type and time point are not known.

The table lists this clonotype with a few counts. The CDR3 region is CATNSGGGHNEQFF. DNA of the CDR3: TGTGCCACCAATTCGGGGGGGGGCCACAATGAGCAGTTCTTC. The gene calls are TRBV24-1 and TRBJ2-1; TRBD2 aligns across 8 bases. In germline, CDR1 is KGHDR, CDR2 SFDVKD. Trimming removed 8 bases from V and 5 bases from J; junction bases left unmatched: 7. There are 14 residues in the CDR3.

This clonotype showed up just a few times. The CDR3 protein is CASSPTYKRSPLHF. Here the CDR3 DNA reads TGTGCCAGCAGCCCTACTTACAAACGTTCACCCCTCCACTTT. The chain combines TRBV7-2 with TRBJ1-6, with D unclear. Germline V gives CDR1 SGHTA, CDR2 FQGNSA. This CDR3 contains 14 residues. Deletions cut 5 bases from V and 9 bases from J, with 14 bases between.

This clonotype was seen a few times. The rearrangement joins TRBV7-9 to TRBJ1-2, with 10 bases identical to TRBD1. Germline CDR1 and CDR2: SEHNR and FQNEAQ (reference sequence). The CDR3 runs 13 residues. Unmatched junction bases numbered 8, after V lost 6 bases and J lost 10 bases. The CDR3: CASRRQGANLYTF. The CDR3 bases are TGTGCCAGCAGAAGACAGGGGGCGAACCTCTACACCTTC.

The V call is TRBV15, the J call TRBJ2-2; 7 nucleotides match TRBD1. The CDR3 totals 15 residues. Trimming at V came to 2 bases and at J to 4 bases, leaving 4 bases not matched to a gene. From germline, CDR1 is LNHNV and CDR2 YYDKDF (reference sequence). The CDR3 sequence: CATSRRQGSTGELFF. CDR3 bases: TGTGCCACCAGCAGAAGACAGGGAAGCACCGGGGAGCTGTTTTTT.

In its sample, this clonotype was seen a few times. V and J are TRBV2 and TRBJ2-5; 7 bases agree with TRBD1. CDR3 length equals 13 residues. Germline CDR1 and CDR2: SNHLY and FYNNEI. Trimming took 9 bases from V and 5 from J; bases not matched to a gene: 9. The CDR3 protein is CASTGQQSETQYF. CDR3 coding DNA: TGTGCCAGTACGGGACAGCAATCGGAGACCCAGTACTTC.

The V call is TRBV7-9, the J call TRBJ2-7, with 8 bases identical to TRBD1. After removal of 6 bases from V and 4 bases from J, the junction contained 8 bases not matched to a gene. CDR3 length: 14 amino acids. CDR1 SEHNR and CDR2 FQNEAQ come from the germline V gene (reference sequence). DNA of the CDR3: TGTGCCAGCAGTCGTCAGGGGGCTAGTTACGAGCAGTACTTC. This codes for CASSRQGASYEQYF.

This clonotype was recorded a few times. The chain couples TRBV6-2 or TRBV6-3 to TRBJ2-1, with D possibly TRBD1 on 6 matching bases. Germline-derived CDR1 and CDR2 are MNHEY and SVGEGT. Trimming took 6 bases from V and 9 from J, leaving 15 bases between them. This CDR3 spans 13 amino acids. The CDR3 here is CASRSSGESEQFF. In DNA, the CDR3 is TGTGCCAGCAGAAGTTCAGGGGAAAGTGAGCAGTTCTTC.

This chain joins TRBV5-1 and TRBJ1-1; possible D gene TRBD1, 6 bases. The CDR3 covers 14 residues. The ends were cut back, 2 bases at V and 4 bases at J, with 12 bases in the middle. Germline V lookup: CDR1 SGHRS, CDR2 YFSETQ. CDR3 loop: CASSFGEGGTEAFF. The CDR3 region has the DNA TGCGCCAGCAGCTTCGGGGAGGGGGGCACTGAAGCTTTCTTT.

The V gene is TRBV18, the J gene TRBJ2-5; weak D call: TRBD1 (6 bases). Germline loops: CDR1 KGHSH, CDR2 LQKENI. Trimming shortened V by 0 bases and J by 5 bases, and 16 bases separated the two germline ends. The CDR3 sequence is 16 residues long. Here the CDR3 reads CASSPPGAGYTETQYF. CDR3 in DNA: TGTGCCAGCTCACCACCGGGGGCAGGGTATACGGAGACCCAGTACTTC.

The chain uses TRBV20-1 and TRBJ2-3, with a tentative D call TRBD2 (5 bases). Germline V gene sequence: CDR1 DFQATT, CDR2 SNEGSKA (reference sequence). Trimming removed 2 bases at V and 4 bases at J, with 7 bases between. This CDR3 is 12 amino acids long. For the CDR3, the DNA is TGCAGTGCTAGACTACTAGCAGATACGCAGTATTTT. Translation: CSARLLADTQYF.

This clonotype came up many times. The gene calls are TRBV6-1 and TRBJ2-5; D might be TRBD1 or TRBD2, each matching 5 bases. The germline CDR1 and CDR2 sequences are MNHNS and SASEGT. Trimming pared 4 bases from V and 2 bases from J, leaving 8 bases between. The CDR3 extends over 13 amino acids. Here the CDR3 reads CASSAWGQETQYF. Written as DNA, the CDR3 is TGTGCCAGCAGTGCGTGGGGGCAAGAGACCCAGTACTTC.

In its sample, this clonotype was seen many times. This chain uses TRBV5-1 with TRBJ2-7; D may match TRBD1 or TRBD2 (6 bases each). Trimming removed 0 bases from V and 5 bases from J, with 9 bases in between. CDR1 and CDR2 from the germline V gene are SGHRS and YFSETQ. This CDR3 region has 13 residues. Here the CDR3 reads CASSLAGAHEQYV. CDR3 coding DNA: TGCGCCAGCAGCTTGGCGGGGGCCCACGAGCAGTACGTC.

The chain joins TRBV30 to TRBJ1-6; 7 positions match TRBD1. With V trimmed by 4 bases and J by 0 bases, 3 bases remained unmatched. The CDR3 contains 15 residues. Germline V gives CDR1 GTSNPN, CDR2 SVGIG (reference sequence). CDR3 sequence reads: CAWNGDSSYNSPLHF. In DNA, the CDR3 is TGTGCCTGGAATGGGGACAGCTCCTATAATTCACCCCTCCACTTT.

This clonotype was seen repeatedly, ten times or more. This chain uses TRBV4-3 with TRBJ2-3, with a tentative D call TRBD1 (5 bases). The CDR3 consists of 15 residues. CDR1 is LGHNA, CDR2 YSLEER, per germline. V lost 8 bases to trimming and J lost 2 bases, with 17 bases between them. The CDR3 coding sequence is TGCGCCAGCGGGCCGCGAGGACAAGACACAGATACGCAGTATTTT. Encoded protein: CASGPRGQDTDTQYF.

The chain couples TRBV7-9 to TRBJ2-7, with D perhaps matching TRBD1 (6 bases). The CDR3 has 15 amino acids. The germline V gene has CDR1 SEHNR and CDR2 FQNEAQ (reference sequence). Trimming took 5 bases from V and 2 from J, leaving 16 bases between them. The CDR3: CASSPDRPQPYEQYF. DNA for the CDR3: TGTGCCAGCAGCCCCGACAGGCCTCAGCCCTACGAGCAGTACTTC.

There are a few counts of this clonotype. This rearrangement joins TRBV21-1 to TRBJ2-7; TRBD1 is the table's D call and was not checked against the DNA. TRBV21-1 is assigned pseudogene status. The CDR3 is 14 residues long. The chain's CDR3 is CASSGDRQSYEQYF. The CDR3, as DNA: TGTGCCAGCAGCGGGGACAGGCAGTCCTACGAGCAGTACTTC.

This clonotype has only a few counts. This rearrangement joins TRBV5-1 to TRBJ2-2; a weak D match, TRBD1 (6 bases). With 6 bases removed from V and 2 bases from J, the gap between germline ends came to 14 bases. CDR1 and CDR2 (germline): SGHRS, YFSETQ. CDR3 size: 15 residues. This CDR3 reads CASTSQGLNTGELFF. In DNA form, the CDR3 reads TGCGCCAGCACCTCCCAGGGGCTCAACACCGGGGAGCTGTTTTTT.

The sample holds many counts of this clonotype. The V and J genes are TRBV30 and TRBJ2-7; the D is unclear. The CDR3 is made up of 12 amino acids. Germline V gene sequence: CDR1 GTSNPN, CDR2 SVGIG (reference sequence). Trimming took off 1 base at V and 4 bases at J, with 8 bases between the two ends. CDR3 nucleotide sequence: TGTGCCTGGAGTGCCAACCGATACGAGCAGTACTTC. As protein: CAWSANRYEQYF.

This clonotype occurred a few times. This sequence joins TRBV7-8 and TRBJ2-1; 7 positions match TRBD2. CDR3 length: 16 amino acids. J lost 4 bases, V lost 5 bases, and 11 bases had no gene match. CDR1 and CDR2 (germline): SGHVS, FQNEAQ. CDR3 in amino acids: CASSPSRGEMYNEQFF. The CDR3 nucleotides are TGTGCCAGCAGCCCCAGCCGGGGGGAGATGTACAATGAGCAGTTCTTC.